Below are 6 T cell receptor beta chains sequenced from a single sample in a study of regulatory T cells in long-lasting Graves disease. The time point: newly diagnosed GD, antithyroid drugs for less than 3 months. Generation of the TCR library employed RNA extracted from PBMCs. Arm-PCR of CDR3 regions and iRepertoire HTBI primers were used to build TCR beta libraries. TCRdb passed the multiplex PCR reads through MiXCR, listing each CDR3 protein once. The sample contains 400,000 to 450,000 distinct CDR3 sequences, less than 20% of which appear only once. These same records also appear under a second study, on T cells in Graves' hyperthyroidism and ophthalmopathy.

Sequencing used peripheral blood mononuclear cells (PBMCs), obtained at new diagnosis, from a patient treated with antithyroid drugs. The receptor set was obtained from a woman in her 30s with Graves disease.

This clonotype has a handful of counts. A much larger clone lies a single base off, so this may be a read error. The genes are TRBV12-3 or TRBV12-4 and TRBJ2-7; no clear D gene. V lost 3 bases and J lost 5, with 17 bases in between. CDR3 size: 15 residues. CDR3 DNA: TGTGCCAGCAGTTTTGCGTTCACGATGTCCCACGAGCAGTACTTC. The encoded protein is CASSFAFTMSHEQYF.

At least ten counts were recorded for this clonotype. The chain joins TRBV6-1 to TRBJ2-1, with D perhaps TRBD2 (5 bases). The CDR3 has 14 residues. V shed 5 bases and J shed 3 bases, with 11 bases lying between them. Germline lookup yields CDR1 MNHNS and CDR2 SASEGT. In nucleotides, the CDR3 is TGTGCCAGCAGTCCCCCACGGGACTACAATGAGCAGTTCTTC. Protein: CASSPPRDYNEQFF.

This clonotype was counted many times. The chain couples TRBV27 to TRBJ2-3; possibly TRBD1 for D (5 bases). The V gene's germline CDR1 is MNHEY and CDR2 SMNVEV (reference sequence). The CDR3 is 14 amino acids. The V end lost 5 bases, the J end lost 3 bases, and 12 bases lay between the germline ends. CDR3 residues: CASSTRTNTDTQYF. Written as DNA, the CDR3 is TGTGCCAGCAGTACAAGGACAAATACAGATACGCAGTATTTT.

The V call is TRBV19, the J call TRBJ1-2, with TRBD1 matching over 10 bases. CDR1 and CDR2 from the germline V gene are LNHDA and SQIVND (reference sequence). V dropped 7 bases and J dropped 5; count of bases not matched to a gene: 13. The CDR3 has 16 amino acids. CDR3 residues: CASKGQGTFSGYGYTF. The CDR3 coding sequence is TGTGCCAGTAAGGGACAGGGGACTTTCTCTGGTTATGGCTACACCTTC. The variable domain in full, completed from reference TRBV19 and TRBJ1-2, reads DGGITQSPKYLFRKEGQNVTLSCEQNLNHDAMYWYRQDPGQGLRLIYYSQIVNDFQKGDIAEGYSVSREKKESFPLTVTSAQKNPTAFYLCASKGQGTFSGYGYTFGSGTRLTVV.

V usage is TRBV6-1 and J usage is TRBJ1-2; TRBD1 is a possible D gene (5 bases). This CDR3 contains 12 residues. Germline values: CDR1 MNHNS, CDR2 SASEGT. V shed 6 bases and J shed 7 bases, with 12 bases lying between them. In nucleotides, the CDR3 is TGTGCCAGCAGCTACAAGGGGCTTGGCTACACCTTC. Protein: CASSYKGLGYTF.

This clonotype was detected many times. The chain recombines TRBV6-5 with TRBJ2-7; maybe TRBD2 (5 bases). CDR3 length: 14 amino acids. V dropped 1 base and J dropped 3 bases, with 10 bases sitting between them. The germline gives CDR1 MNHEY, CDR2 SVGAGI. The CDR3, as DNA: TGTGCCAGCAGTTACTGGGAGCTAGACTACGAGCAGTACTTC. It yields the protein CASSYWELDYEQYF.